The 5 T cell receptor beta chains below all came from one sample that was sequenced in a study of regulatory T cells in long-lasting Graves disease. Time point denoted: persistent/refractory GD, antithyroid drugs over 5 years with positive TRAb. From RNA extracted from PBMCs, the TCR library was made. The authors built TCR beta libraries using iRepertoire HTBI primers and Arm-PCR of CDR3 regions. TCRdb redid the calling of the multiplex PCR reads with MiXCR, one entry per CDR3 protein. The sample comprises over 650,000 distinct CDR3 sequences, around 30% of which are singletons, and under 50% rests with the top ten. The starting material was peripheral blood mononuclear cells (PBMCs), obtained when the disease was refractory, from a patient treated with antithyroid drugs. The receptors derive from a female donor with Graves disease.

The chain links TRBV29-1 to TRBJ2-1, with D unclear. The V and J ends lost 7 bases and 3 bases respectively, with 7 bases between them. The germline V gene encodes CDR1 SQVTM and CDR2 ANQGSEA. The CDR3 runs 11 residues. The CDR3 region is CSALGYNEQFF. The CDR3 bases are TGCAGCGCCTTAGGCTACAATGAGCAGTTCTTC.

This chain links TRBV7-9 with TRBJ1-4; 8 bases map to TRBD1. The CDR3 extends over 17 amino acids. From germline, CDR1 is SEHNR and CDR2 FQNEAQ (reference sequence). Trimming removed 5 bases from V and 7 bases from J; junction bases left unmatched: 15. DNA of the CDR3: TGTGCCAGCAGCCCGGTTCAGGGGGCGGAATATAGTGAAAAACTGTTTTTT. Its translation is CASSPVQGAEYSEKLFF. The complete variable domain, with remaining parts taken from reference TRBV7-9 and TRBJ1-4, reads DTGVSQNPRHKITKRGQNVTFRCDPISEHNRLYWYRQTLGQGPEFLTYFQNEAQLEKSRLLSDRFSAERPKGSFSTLEIQRTEQGDSAMYLCASSPVQGAEYSEKLFFGSGTQLSVL.

This clonotype has just a few counts. The chain combines TRBV6-5 with TRBJ1-6; D is uncertain. There are 15 residues in the CDR3. Between the trimmed V and J ends, which lost 0 bases and 7 bases, there was a span of 10 bases. Germline CDR1 is MNHEY and CDR2 is SVGAGI. This CDR3 reads CASSYSEGWNSPLHF. In DNA, the CDR3 is TGTGCCAGCAGTTACTCAGAGGGATGGAATTCACCCCTCCACTTT.

The gene calls are TRBV11-2 and TRBJ2-1, with TRBD2 identical over 7 bases. The ends lost 0 bases at V and 3 bases at J; junction bases unmatched: 2. Germline V gene data show CDR1 as SGHAT and CDR2 as FQNNGV. The CDR3 is 15 amino acids. Written as DNA, the CDR3 is TGTGCCAGCAGCTTAGAGGCGGGAGTCTACAATGAGCAGTTCTTC. Translation: CASSLEAGVYNEQFF.

The V gene is TRBV11-2, the J gene TRBJ2-5, with TRBD2 identical over 10 bases. Germline loops: CDR1 SGHAT, CDR2 FQNNGV. The CDR3 loop spans 15 amino acids. Trimming cost V 1 base and J 5 bases; bases outside gene matches: 4. CDR3 in DNA: TGTGCCAGCAGCTTAGTTCTAGCGGGGGCGGAGACCCAGTACTTC. It yields the protein CASSLVLAGAETQYF. Filled out from reference TRBV11-2 and TRBJ2-5, the complete variable domain reads EAGVAQSPRYKIIEKRQSVAFWCNPISGHATLYWYQQILGQGPKLLIQFQNNGVVDDSQLPKDRFSAERLKGVDSTLKIQPAKLEDSAVYLCASSLVLAGAETQYFGPGTRLLVL.